The present T cell receptor beta chain was sequenced within a study of cytomegalovirus exposure and HLA in healthy donors. Turning to the study itself: T cells numbering around 180 million yielded approximately 120 million unique TCR beta sequences in an earlier analysis. There were some 400 genotyped donors. Of these, roughly 84% fell in the genetic ancestry cluster associated with self-reported Caucasian donors. General study points: An assumption of roughly uniform sequencing depth across donors underlay the presence/absence analyses.

The CDR3 totals 15 residues. Germline assignment: CDR1 MNHEY and CDR2 SVGAGI. The trim removed 6 bases at V and 6 bases at J, leaving 11 bases unmatched. Nominal health characterized the donors when sampled, though unrecorded immune exposures were likely. As concerns this clone: Its specificity is unknown.

With 60 Vbeta and 13 Jbeta primers, the PCR was carried out. Profiled with immunoSEQ multiplex PCR; TCRdb holds only in-frame clones, not every one. This table has approximately 110,000 clones, about two thirds appearing once. The origin of this receptor is a man aged 55-75 years in good health and CMV-seropositive. The sequenced sample was PBMCs. This chain uses TRBV6-5 with TRBJ2-1, with 7 bases that match TRBD2. The CDR3 nucleotides are TGTGCCAGCAGCCTCACTAGCGCCGTCGTCAATGAGCAGTTCTTC. Encoded protein: CASSLTSAVVNEQFF.